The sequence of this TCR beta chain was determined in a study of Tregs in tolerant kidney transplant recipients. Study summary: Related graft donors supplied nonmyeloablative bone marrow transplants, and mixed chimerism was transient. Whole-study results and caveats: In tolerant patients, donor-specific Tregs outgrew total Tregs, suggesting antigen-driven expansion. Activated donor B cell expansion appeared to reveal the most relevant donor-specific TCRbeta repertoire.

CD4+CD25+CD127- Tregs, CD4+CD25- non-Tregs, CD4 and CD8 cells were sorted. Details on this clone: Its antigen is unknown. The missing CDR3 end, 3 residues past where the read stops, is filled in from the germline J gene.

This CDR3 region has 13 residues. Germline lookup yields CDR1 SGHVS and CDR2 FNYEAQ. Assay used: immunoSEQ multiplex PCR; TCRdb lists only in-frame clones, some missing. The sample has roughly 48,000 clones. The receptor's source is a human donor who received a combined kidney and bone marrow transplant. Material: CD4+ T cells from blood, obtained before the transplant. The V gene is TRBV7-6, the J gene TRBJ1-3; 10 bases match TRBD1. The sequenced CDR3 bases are TGTGCCAGCAGCTTCCCTCGGGGACAGGGG. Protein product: CASSFPRGQG. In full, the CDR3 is CASSFPRGQGIYF.